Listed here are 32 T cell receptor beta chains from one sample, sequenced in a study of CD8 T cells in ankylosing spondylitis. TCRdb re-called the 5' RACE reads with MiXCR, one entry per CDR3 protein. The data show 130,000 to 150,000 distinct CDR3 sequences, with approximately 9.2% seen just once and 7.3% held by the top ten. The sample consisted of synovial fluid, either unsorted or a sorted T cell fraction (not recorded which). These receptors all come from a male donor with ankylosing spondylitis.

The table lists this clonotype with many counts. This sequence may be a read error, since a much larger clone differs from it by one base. Here the CDR3 reads CASSSGVTEAFF. For the CDR3, the DNA is TGCGCCAGCAGCTCGGGGGTGACTGAAGCTTTCTTT. This rearrangement joins TRBV5-1 to TRBJ1-1, with D tentatively TRBD1 (5 bases). This CDR3 has 12 residues. Per germline, CDR1 SGHRS and CDR2 YFSETQ. V was trimmed by 3 bases and J by 5 bases, leaving 8 bases between them. The variable domain in full, with the rest retrieved from reference TRBV5-1 and TRBJ1-1, is KAGVTQTPRYLIKTRGQQVTLSCSPISGHRSVSWYQQTPGQGLQFLFEYFSETQRNKGNFPGRFSGRQFSNSRSEMNVSTLELGDSALYLCASSSGVTEAFFGQGTRLTVV.

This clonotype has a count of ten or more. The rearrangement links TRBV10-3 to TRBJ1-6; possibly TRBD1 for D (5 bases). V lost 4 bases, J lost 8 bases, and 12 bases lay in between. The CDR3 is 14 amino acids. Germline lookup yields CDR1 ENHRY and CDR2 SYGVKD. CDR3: CAISVDREDSPLHF. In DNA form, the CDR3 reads TGTGCCATCAGTGTAGACAGAGAGGATTCACCCCTCCACTTT.

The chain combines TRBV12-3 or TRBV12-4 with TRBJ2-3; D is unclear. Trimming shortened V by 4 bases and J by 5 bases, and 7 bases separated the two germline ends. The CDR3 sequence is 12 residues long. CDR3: CASSSSVDTQYF. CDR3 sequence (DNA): TGTGCCAGCAGTTCCAGCGTAGATACGCAGTATTTT.

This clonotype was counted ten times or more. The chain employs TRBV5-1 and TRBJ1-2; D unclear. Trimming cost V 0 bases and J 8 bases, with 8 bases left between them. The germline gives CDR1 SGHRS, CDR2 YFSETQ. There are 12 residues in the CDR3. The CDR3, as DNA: TGCGCCAGCAGCTTGGACGCTGCAGGCTACACCTTC. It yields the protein CASSLDAAGYTF.

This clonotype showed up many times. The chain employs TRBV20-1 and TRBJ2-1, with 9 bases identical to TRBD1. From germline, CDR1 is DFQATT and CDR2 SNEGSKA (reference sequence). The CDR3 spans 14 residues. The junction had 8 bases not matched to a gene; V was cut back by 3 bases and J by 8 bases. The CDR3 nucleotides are TGCAGTGCTAGCCGGGACAGGGCGAATCATGAGCAGTTCTTC. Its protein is CSASRDRANHEQFF.

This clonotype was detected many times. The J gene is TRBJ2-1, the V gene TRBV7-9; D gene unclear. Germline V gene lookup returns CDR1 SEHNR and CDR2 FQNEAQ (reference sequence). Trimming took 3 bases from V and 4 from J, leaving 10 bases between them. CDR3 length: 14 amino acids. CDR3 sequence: CASSFDTGYNEQFF. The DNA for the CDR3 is TGTGCCAGCAGCTTCGACACCGGATACAATGAGCAGTTCTTC.

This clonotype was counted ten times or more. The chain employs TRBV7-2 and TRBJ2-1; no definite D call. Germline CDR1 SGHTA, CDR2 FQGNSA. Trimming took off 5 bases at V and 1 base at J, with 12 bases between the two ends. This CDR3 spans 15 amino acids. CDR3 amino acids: CASSPNGDSYNEQFF. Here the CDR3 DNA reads TGTGCCAGCAGCCCCAATGGCGATTCCTACAATGAGCAGTTCTTC.

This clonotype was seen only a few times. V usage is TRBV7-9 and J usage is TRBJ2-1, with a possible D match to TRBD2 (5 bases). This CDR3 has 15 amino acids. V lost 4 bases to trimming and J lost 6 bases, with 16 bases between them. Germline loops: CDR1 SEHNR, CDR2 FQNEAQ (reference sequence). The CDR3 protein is CASSSRRALSNEQFF. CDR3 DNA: TGTGCCAGCAGCTCACGGCGGGCTCTCTCCAATGAGCAGTTCTTC.

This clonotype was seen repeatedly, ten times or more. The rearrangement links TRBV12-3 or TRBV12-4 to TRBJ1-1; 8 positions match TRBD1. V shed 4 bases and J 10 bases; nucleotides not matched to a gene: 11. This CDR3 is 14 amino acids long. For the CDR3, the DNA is TGTGCCAGCAGTTGGACAGGGAGGGATATTGGAGCTTTCTTT. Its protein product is CASSWTGRDIGAFF.

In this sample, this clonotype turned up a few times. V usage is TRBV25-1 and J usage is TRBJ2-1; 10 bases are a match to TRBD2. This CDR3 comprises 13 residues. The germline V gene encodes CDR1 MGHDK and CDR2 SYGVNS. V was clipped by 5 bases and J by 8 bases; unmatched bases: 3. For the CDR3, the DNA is TGTGCCAGCAGTTGGACTAGCGGTTATGAGCAGTTCTTC. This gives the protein CASSWTSGYEQFF.

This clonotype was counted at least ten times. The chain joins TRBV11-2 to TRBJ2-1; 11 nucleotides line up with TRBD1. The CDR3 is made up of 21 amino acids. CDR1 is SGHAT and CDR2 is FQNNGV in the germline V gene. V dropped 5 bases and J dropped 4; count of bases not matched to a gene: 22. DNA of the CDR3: TGTGCCAGCAGCCCCCGGGTGGGGGACAGGGGGACGGGAGGTCGATACAATGAGCAGTTCTTC. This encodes CASSPRVGDRGTGGRYNEQFF.

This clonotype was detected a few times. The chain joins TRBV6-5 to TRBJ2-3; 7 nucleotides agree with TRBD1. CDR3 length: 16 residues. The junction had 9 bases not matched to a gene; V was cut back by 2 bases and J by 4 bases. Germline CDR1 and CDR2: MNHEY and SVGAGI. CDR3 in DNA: TGTGCCAGCAGTTACCCTCAGGGGGTGGGTCCAGATACGCAGTATTTT. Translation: CASSYPQGVGPDTQYF.

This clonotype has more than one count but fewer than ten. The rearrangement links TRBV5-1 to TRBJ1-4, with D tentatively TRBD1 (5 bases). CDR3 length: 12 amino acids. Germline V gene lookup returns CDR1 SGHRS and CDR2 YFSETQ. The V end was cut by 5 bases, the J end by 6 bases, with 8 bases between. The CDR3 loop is CASRGVDEKLFF. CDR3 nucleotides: TGCGCCAGCAGAGGGGTAGATGAAAAACTGTTTTTT.

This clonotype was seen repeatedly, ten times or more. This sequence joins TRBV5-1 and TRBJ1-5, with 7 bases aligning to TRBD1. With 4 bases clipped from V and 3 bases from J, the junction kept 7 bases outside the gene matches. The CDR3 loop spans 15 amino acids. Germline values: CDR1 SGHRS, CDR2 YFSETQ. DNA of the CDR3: TGCGCCAGCAGCGCCTGGACAGGTAACAATCAGCCCCAGCATTTT. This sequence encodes CASSAWTGNNQPQHF.

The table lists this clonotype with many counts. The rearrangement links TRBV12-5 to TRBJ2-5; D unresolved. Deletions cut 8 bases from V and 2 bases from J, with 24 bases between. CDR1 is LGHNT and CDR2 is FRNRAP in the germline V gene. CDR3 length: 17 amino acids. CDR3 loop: CASSLTLSALLQETQYF. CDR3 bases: TGTGCTAGTAGTCTCACTCTCTCCGCCCTACTACAAGAGACCCAGTACTTC. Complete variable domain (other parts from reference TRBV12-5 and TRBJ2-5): DARVTQTPRHKVTEMGQEVTMRCQPILGHNTVFWYRQTMMQGLELLAYFRNRAPLDDSGMPKDRFSAEMPDATLATLKIQPSEPRDSAVYFCASSLTLSALLQETQYFGPGTRLLVL.

DNA of the CDR3: TGCAGTGCTTGGGACAGGACGCGGGAGCAGTACTTC. This translates into CSAWDRTREQYF. The rearrangement links TRBV20-1 to TRBJ2-7; 8 nucleotides match TRBD1. Trimming took 5 bases from V and 7 from J; bases not matched to a gene: 7. The CDR3 is made up of 12 amino acids. Germline V gene sequence: CDR1 DFQATT, CDR2 SNEGSKA (reference sequence).

The CDR3 sequence: CASSQGGWTEAFF. CDR3 nucleotide sequence: TGCGCCAGCAGCCAAGGGGGCTGGACTGAAGCTTTCTTT. J is TRBJ1-1 and V is TRBV5-1; 7 positions agree with TRBD1. CDR1 SGHRS and CDR2 YFSETQ come from the germline V gene. V was pared by 4 bases and J by 5 bases, with 5 bases of the junction left unmatched. CDR3 length: 13 amino acids.

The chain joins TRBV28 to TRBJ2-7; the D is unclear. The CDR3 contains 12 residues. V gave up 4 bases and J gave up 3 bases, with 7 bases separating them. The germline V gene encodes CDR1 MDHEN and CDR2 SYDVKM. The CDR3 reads CASSSLGYEQYF. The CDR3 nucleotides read TGTGCCAGCAGTTCTCTCGGCTACGAGCAGTACTTC.

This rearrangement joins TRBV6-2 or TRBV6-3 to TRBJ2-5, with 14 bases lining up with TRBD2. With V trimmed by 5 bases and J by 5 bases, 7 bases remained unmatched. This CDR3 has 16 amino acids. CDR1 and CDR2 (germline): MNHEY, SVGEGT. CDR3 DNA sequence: TGTGCCAGCAGTACGGGACTAGCGGGAGTCATCGAGACCCAGTACTTC. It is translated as CASSTGLAGVIETQYF.

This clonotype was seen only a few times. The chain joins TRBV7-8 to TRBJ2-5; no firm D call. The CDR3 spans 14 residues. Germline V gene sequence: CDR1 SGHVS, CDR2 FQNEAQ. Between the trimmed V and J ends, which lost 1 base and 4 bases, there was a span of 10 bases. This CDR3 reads CASSLGRKGETQYF. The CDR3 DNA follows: TGTGCCAGCAGCTTAGGGCGTAAGGGAGAGACCCAGTACTTC.

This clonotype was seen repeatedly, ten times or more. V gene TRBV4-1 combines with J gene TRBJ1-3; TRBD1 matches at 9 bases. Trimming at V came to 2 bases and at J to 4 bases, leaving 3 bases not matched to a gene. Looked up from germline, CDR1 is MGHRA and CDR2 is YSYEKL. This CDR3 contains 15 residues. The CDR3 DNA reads TGCGCCAGCAGCCAACTACAGGGGGCCGGAAACACCATATATTTT. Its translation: CASSQLQGAGNTIYF.

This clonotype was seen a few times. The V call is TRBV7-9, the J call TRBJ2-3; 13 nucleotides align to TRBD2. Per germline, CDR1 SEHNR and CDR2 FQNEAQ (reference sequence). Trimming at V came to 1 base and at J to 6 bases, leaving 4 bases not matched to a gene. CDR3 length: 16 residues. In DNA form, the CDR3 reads TGTGCCAGCAGCTTAGGACTAGCGGGAGGTCTTGATACGCAGTATTTT. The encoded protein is CASSLGLAGGLDTQYF.

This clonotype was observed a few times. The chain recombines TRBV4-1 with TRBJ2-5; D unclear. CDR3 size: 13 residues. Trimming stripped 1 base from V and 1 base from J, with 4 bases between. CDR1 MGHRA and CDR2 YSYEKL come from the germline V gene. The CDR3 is CASSQAVQETQYF. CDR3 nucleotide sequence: TGCGCCAGCAGCCAAGCCGTCCAAGAGACCCAGTACTTC.

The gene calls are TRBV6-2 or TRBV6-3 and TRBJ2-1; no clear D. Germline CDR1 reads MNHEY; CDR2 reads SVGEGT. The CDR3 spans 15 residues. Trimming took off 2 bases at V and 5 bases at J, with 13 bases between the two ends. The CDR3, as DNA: TGTGCCAGCAGTTACCGACCCTATGGGGACAATGAGCAGTTCTTC. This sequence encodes CASSYRPYGDNEQFF.

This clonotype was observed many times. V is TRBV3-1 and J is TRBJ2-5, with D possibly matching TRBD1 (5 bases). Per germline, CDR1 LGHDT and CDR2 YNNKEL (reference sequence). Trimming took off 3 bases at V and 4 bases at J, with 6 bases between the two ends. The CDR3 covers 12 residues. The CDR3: CASSHQGETQYF. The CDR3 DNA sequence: TGTGCCAGCAGCCACCAGGGAGAGACCCAGTACTTC.

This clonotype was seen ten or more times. Written as DNA, the CDR3 is TGTGCCAGCAGTTTATTGGGGGTGGATCAGCCCCAGCATTTT. Protein product: CASSLLGVDQPQHF. The chain links TRBV28 to TRBJ1-5; possible D gene TRBD1, 5 bases. V shed 1 base and J shed 5 bases, with 9 bases lying between them. Germline CDR1 is MDHEN and CDR2 is SYDVKM. The CDR3 is 14 residues long.

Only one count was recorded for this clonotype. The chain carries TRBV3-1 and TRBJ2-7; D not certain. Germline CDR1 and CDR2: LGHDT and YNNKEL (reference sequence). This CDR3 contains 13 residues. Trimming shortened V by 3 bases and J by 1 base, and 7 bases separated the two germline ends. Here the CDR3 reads CASSHLGSYEQYF. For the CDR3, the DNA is TGTGCCAGCAGCCACTTGGGTTCCTACGAGCAGTACTTC.

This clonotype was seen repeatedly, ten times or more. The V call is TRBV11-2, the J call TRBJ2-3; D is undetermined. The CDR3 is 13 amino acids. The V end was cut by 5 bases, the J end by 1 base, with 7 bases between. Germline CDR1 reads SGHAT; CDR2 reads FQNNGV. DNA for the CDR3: TGTGCCAGCAGCGTCGGACGCACAGATACGCAGTATTTT. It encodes CASSVGRTDTQYF.

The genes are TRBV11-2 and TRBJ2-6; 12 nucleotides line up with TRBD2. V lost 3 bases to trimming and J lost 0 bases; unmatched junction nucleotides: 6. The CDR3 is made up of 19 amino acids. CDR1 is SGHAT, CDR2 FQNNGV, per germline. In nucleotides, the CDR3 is TGTGCCAGCAGCTTGGGAAGGACTAGCGGGAACTCTGGGGCCAACGTCCTGACTTTC. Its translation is CASSLGRTSGNSGANVLTF.

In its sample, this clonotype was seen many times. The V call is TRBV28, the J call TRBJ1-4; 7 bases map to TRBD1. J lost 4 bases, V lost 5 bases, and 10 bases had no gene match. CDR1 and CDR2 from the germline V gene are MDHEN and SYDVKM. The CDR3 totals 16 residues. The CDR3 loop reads CASSPLRGAGNEKLFF. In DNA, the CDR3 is TGTGCCAGCAGTCCCCTCAGGGGGGCGGGTAATGAAAAACTGTTTTTT.

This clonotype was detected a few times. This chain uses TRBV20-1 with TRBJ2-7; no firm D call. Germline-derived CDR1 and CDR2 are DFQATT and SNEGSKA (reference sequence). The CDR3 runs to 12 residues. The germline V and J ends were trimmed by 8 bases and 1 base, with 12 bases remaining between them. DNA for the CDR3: TGCAGTTTCCAGACGTGGTCCTACGAGCAGTACTTC. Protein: CSFQTWSYEQYF.

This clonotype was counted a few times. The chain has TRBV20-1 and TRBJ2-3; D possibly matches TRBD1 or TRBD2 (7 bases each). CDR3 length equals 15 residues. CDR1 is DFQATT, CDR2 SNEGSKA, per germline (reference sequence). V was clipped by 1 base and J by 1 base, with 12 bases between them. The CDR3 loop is CSARAPGGGTDTQYF. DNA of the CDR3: TGCAGTGCTAGAGCCCCAGGGGGGGGCACAGATACGCAGTATTTT.